Presented here are 5 T cell receptor beta chains from one specimen sequenced in a study of T cells in localized non-small cell lung cancer. The repertoire was sequenced with immunoSEQ multiplex PCR; TCRdb's copy has only in-frame clones and lacks some. Counted here are fewer than 40,000 clones, roughly nine tenths occurring once; the ten biggest clones make up 2.5% to 3%. Sequencing was performed on peripheral blood, taken before any cancer treatment. The receptor source for this set is an older female donor with stage I lung adenocarcinoma.

V usage is TRBV5-8 and J usage is TRBJ1-2; 7 bases agree with TRBD1. The CDR3 is made up of 13 amino acids. Germline CDR1 is SGHTS and CDR2 is YDEGEE. V shed 0 bases and J 6 bases; nucleotides not matched to a gene: 2. CDR3 in DNA: TGTGCCAGCAGCTTGGGACAGGGAGATGGCTACACCTTC. Translation: CASSLGQGDGYTF.

The chain combines TRBV4-3 with TRBJ1-2, with 9 positions matching TRBD1. After removal of 3 bases from V and 4 bases from J, the junction contained 6 bases not matched to a gene. The CDR3 runs to 15 residues. The germline CDR1 and CDR2 sequences are LGHNA and YSLEER. The DNA for the CDR3 is TGCGCCAGCAGCCAGGAGCCGGGACAGGGCTATGGCTACACCTTC. Translating it yields CASSQEPGQGYGYTF.

The chain combines TRBV19 with TRBJ2-2; the match to TRBD2 covers 11 bases. The CDR3 sequence is 15 residues long. CDR1 and CDR2 (germline): LNHDA, SQIVND (reference sequence). Trimming cost V 8 bases and J 9 bases; bases outside gene matches: 11. CDR3 bases: TGTGCCAGTGGGGTGGGGACTAGCGGTCCTCGGGAGCTGTTTTTT. Translation gives CASGVGTSGPRELFF.

This chain uses TRBV28 with TRBJ1-5, with 9 bases matching TRBD1. Trimming took 6 bases from V and 2 from J; bases not matched to a gene: 5. CDR1 and CDR2 (germline): MDHEN, SYDVKM. CDR3 size: 15 residues. This CDR3 reads CASRKQGAGNQPQHF. The CDR3 DNA reads TGTGCCAGCAGAAAACAGGGGGCAGGCAATCAGCCCCAGCATTTT.

V and J are TRBV19 and TRBJ1-5, with D possibly TRBD1 on 5 matching bases. This CDR3 contains 14 residues. Germline V lookup: CDR1 LNHDA, CDR2 SQIVND (reference sequence). Trimming removed 3 bases from V and 4 bases from J, with 10 bases in between. The CDR3 reads CASSIWDPNQPQHF. The CDR3 coding sequence is TGTGCCAGTAGTATTTGGGACCCAAATCAGCCCCAGCATTTT.